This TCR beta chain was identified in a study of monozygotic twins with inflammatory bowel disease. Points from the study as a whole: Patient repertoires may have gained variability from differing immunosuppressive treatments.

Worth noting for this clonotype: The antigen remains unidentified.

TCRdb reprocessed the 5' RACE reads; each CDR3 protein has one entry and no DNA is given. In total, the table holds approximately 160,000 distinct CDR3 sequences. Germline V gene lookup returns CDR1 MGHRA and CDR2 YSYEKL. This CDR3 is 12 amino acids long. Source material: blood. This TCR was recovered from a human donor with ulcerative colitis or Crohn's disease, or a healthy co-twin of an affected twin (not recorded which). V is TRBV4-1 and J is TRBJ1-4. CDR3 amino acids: CASSYSNEKLFF.